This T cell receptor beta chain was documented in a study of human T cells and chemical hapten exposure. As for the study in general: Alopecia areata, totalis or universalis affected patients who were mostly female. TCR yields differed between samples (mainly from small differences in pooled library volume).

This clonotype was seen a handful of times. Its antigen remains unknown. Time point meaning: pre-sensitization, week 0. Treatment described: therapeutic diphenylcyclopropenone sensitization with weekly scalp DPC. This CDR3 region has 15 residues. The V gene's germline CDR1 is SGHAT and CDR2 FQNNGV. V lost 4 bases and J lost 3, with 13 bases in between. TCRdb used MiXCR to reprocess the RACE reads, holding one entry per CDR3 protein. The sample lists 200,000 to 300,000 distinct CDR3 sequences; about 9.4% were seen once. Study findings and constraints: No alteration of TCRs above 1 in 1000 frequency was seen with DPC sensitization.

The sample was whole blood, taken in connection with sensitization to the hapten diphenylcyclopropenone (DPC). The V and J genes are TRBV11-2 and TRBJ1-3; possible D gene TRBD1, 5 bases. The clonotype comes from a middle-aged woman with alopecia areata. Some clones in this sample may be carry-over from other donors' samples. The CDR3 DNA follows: TGTGCCAGCAGCTCCCCGGGGCTTGGTGGAAACACCATATATTTT. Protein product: CASSSPGLGGNTIYF.